The present T cell receptor (beta chain) was sequenced within a study of T cells in Graves' hyperthyroidism and ophthalmopathy. Thyroid ultrasound, orbital computed tomography, clinical symptoms, and serum thyroxine and TRAb underpinned diagnoses. Source material for PBMCs was more than 7.5 ml fresh peripheral blood. Broader study findings: Stable hyperthyroidism was told apart from ophthalmopathy by a model built on 13 V-J features.

Amplification of TCR beta CDR3 regions was performed using RNA transcripts as template. The HTBI primer set was used in a first-round RT-PCR of the TCR CDR3. MiXCR, run by TCRdb on the multiplex PCR reads, gives a single entry per CDR3 protein. This table has 300,000 to 400,000 distinct CDR3 sequences, approximately 13% appearing once. V dropped 0 bases and J dropped 2 bases, with 8 bases sitting between them. CDR3 size: 15 residues. Germline assignment: CDR1 MNHEY and CDR2 SMNVEV (reference sequence). There are many counts of this clonotype. What it binds is unknown. Sequenced sample: blood. The source is a woman between 18 and 29 years old with Graves' hyperthyroidism. The V gene is TRBV27, the J gene TRBJ1-5; the D gene is possibly TRBD1 (5 bases). The CDR3 reads CASSLSGVGNQPQHF. The DNA for the CDR3 is TGTGCCAGCAGTTTATCGGGGGTAGGCAATCAGCCCCAGCATTTT.